This passage covers 12 T cell receptor beta chains from one sample sequenced in a study of T cell repertoires in cytomegalovirus infection. TCRdb fed the reads into MiXCR, producing one record per CDR3 protein. The sample lists 450,000 to 600,000 distinct CDR3 sequences, approximately 11% occurring once. The sample taken for sequencing was PBMCs. The receptors derive from a human donor in good health (CMV status not recorded). Some clones in this sample may be carry-over from other donors' samples.

This clonotype occurred a few times. The chain links TRBV20-1 to TRBJ2-2; 8 nucleotides match TRBD1. The V and J ends lost 1 base and 2 bases, in that order; junction bases with no gene match: 6. Germline V gene lookup returns CDR1 DFQATT and CDR2 SNEGSKA (reference sequence). The CDR3 length is 16 residues. In DNA form, the CDR3 reads TGCAGTGCTAGAGCGACTGGACAGGGAAACACCGGGGAGCTGTTTTTT. Translation gives CSARATGQGNTGELFF.

There are many counts of this clonotype. The rearrangement joins TRBV19 to TRBJ2-7; 10 bases match TRBD1. Per germline, CDR1 LNHDA and CDR2 SQIVND (reference sequence). The trim removed 6 bases at V and 1 base at J, leaving 6 bases unmatched. This CDR3 is 15 amino acids long. The CDR3 here is CASSRDRGLSYEQYF. DNA of the CDR3: TGTGCCAGTAGCCGGGACAGGGGACTGTCCTACGAGCAGTACTTC.

This clonotype has ten or more counts. Here the CDR3 reads CSADSTWGTEAFF. The CDR3 bases are TGCAGCGCCGACAGCACCTGGGGCACTGAAGCTTTCTTT. The chain uses TRBV29-1 and TRBJ1-1; D may be TRBD1 (5 bases). The CDR3 is made up of 13 amino acids. Per the germline V gene, CDR1 is SQVTM and CDR2 is ANQGSEA. V lost 7 bases and J lost 4, with 16 bases in between.

This clonotype appeared many times. The chain uses TRBV27 and TRBJ1-2; 12 bases are shared with TRBD1. V shed 5 bases, J shed 4 bases, and the junction held 5 bases outside the gene matches. CDR1 and CDR2 (germline): MNHEY, SMNVEV (reference sequence). The CDR3 loop spans 15 amino acids. CDR3 nucleotide sequence: TGTGCCAGCAGTCCCGGGACAGGGGGCGCCTATGGCTACACCTTC. Translation: CASSPGTGGAYGYTF.

The J gene is TRBJ2-5, the V gene TRBV18; 8 nucleotides agree with TRBD1. Trimming cost V 4 bases and J 2 bases; bases outside gene matches: 6. This CDR3 comprises 15 residues. The germline V gene has CDR1 KGHSH and CDR2 LQKENI. The CDR3 here is CASSRATGGQETQYF. CDR3 coding DNA: TGTGCCAGCTCACGGGCAACAGGGGGTCAAGAGACCCAGTACTTC.

This clonotype has ten or more counts. The chain has TRBV11-2 and TRBJ1-1, with D unclear. Germline-derived CDR1 and CDR2 are SGHAT and FQNNGV. The CDR3 has 12 residues. V lost 4 bases and J lost 10, with 13 bases in between. The DNA of the CDR3 is TGTGCCAGCAGCTCGGGATTGTTGAGAGCTTTCTTT. Protein: CASSSGLLRAFF.

This clonotype was observed once. The chain employs TRBV7-9 and TRBJ2-5, with D perhaps TRBD2 (6 bases). V lost 1 base and J 1 base, leaving 13 bases between the germline ends. Germline V gene data show CDR1 as SEHNR and CDR2 as FQNEAQ (reference sequence). The CDR3 sequence is 16 residues long. CDR3 sequence (DNA): TGTGCCAGCAGCTTAGGTGGAGGGGTGCTCCAAGAGACCCAGTACTTC. This encodes CASSLGGGVLQETQYF.

The V and J genes are TRBV5-4 and TRBJ2-7; tentatively, D is TRBD2 (5 bases). This CDR3 spans 13 amino acids. Germline CDR1 and CDR2: SGHNT and YYREEE (reference sequence). V was clipped by 3 bases and J by 2 bases, with 9 bases between them. In DNA, the CDR3 is TGTGCCAGCAGCTCAGCGGTTACCTACGAGCAGTACTTC. The encoded protein is CASSSAVTYEQYF.

This clonotype was counted many times. V usage is TRBV28 and J usage is TRBJ2-7, with D possibly matching TRBD1 (6 bases). The CDR3 runs to 13 residues. Germline V gives CDR1 MDHEN, CDR2 SYDVKM. V shed 6 bases and J shed 4 bases, with 13 bases lying between them. CDR3 coding DNA: TGTGCCAGCAGGGGCAGGGGCGGGTACGAGCAGTACTTC. Translating gives CASRGRGGYEQYF.

This clonotype was picked up a small number of times. The chain joins TRBV7-9 to TRBJ2-7; TRBD1 aligns across 9 bases. This CDR3 has 16 residues. Germline CDR1 SEHNR, CDR2 FQNEAQ (reference sequence). With 0 bases clipped from V and 1 base from J, the junction kept 4 bases outside the gene matches. CDR3 bases: TGTGCCAGCAGCTTAGCGAATGGGACAGGGTCCTACGAGCAGTACTTC. This encodes CASSLANGTGSYEQYF.

This clonotype was observed at least ten times. This chain uses TRBV5-5 with TRBJ1-5, with 7 bases fitting TRBD1. The CDR3 is made up of 14 amino acids. Germline V gene sequence: CDR1 SGHKS, CDR2 YYEKEE (reference sequence). Unmatched junction bases numbered 3, after V lost 0 bases and J lost 6 bases. This CDR3 reads CASSLVQGPQPQHF. The CDR3 DNA sequence: TGTGCCAGCAGCTTGGTACAGGGGCCTCAGCCCCAGCATTTT.

The chain combines TRBV2 with TRBJ2-6; D gene uncertain. The germline gives CDR1 SNHLY, CDR2 FYNNEI. CDR3 length: 17 amino acids. V was pared by 2 bases and J by 0 bases, with 11 bases between. CDR3 amino acids: CASSEILGFSGANVLTF. The CDR3 DNA is TGTGCCAGCAGTGAAATATTGGGCTTCTCTGGGGCCAACGTCCTGACTTTC.